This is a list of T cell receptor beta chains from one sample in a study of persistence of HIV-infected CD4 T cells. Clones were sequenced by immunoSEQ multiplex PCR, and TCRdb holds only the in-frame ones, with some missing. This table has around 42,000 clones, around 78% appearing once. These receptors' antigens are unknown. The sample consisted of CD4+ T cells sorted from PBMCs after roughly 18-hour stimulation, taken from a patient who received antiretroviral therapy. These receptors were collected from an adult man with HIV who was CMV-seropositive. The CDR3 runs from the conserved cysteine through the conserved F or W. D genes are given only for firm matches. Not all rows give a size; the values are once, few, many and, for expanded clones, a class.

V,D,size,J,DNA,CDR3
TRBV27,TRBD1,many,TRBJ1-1,TGTGCCAGCAGTAAATATTACGGGACAGGGGTGAGTGAAGCTTTCTTT,CASSKYYGTGVSEAFF
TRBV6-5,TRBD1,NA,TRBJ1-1,TGTGCCAGCTCCTTCGACAGGGCTGAAGCTTTCTTT,CASSFDRAEAFF
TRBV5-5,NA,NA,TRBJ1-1,TGTGCCAGCAGCTTGTTTGGGGGGACTGAAGCTTTCTTT,CASSLFGGTEAFF
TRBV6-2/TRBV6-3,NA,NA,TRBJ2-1,TGTGCCAGCAGTTCCCCCCTCACTCGGACTGTCTACAATGAGCAGTTCTTC,CASSSPLTRTVYNEQFF
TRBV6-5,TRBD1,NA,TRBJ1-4,TGTGCCAGCAGTTACGGGACAGGGGGCAGGAATGAAAAACTGTTTTTT,CASSYGTGGRNEKLFF
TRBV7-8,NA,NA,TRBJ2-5,TGTGCCAGCAGCCGAGGGGGTAAAGAGACCCAGTACTTC,CASSRGGKETQYF
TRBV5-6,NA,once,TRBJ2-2,TGTGCCAGCAGCACCCAGTACACCGGGGAGCTGTTTTTT,CASSTQYTGELFF
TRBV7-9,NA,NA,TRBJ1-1,TGTGCCAGCAGCTTTTTACAGGGGAACACTGAAGCTTTCTTT,CASSFLQGNTEAFF
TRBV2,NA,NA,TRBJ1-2,TGTGCCAGCAGTGAAGGGCCAGCTAAGTGGTTCTATGGCTACACCTTC,CASSEGPAKWFYGYTF
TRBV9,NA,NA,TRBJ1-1,TGTGCCAGCAGCGCCAACACTGAAGCTTTCTTT,CASSANTEAFF
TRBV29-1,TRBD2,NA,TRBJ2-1,TGCAGCCTACGGACTAGCGGTAACAATGAGCAGTTCTTC,CSLRTSGNNEQFF
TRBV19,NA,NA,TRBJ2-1,TGTGCCAGTAACTTCCAGGGGGGAAATGAGCAGTTCTTC,CASNFQGGNEQFF
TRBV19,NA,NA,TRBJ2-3,TGTGCCAGTAGTGACCCGGGAGAACGCACAGATACGCAGTATTTT,CASSDPGERTDTQYF
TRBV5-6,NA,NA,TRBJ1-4,TGTGCCAGCAGCTTGAGGCAGACTAATGAAAAACTGTTTTTT,CASSLRQTNEKLFF
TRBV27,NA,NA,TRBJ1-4,TGTGCCAGCAGGATTACGGGTAATGAAAAACTGTTTTTT,CASRITGNEKLFF
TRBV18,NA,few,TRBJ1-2,TGTGCCAGCTCACCACACCCCGGATATGGCTACACCTTC,CASSPHPGYGYTF
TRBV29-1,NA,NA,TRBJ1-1,TGCAGCGTTCGTCCGGGAGGGGAAACTGAAGCTTTCTTT,CSVRPGGETEAFF
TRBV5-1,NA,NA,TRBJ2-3,TGCGCCAGCAGCTTGAGCTCATCTGGGGATACGCAGTATTTT,CASSLSSSGDTQYF
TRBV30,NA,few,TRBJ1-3,TGTGCCTGGAGTGGGACACTTGGAAACACCATATATTTT,CAWSGTLGNTIYF
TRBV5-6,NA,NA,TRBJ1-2,TGTGCCAGCAGCAAGATTCAGGCATTTAACTATGGCTACACCTTC,CASSKIQAFNYGYTF
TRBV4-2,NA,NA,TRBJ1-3,TGTGCCAGCAGCCAAGATGTTGCGACCGCGCTTACTGGAAACACCATATATTTT,CASSQDVATALTGNTIYF
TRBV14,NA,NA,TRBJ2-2,TGTGCCAGCAGCCCCAATGACTTTATTGGAGCCGGGGAGCTGTTTTTT,CASSPNDFIGAGELFF
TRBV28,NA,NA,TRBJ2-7,TGTGCCAGCAGGTCAGGGGGGACTTCCTACGAGCAGTACTTC,CASRSGGTSYEQYF
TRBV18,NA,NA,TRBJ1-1,TGTGCCAGCTCACCAGGCTATGAAGCTTTCTTT,CASSPGYEAFF
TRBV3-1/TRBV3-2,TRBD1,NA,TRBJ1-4,TGTGCCAGCAGCCAATCCGGACAGGTCCTTAATGAAAAACTGTTTTTT,CASSQSGQVLNEKLFF
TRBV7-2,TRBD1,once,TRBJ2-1,TGTGCCAGCAGCTTAGCGAAAACAGGGGGGAATGAGCAGTTCTTC,CASSLAKTGGNEQFF
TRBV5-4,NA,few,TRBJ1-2,TGTGCCAGCAGCTTGCGGGGCTACTATGGCTACACCTTC,CASSLRGYYGYTF
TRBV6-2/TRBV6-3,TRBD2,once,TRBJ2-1,TGTGCCAGCAGTTACGACGGGACTAGGGCTTACAATGAGCAGTTCTTC,CASSYDGTRAYNEQFF
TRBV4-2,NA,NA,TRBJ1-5,TGTGCCAGCAGCCAAGACCTTCGGCCGTATAGCAATCAGCCCCAGCATTTT,CASSQDLRPYSNQPQHF
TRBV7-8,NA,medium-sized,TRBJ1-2,TGTGCCAGCAGCTCGGCGCAGACGGGCGGCTACACCTTC,CASSSAQTGGYTF
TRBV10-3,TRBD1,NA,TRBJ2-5,TGTGCCATCAGCCAAGGACAGGGGGGGACCCAGTACTTC,CAISQGQGGTQYF
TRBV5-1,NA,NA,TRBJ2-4,TGCGCCAGCAGCCAAGGAGGGCCGTTAGCCAAAAACATTCAGTACTTC,CASSQGGPLAKNIQYF
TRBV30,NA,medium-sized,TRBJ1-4,TGTGCCTGGAGCTTAGGAGGAACTAATGAAAAACTGTTTTTT,CAWSLGGTNEKLFF
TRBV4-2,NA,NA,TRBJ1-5,TGTGCCAGCAGGGGGGGGAGGGGTGATCAGCCCCAGCATTTT,CASRGGRGDQPQHF
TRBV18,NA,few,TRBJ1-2,TGTGCCAGCTCATCCCCTTCTTATGGCTACACCTTC,CASSSPSYGYTF
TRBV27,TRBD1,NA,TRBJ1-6,TGTGCCAGCAGTTTAAGGGCAGGGGGAAATTCACCCCTCCACTTT,CASSLRAGGNSPLHF
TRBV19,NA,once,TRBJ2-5,TGTGCCAGTAGTATAGAGAACCGTAACGGGGAGACCCAGTACTTC,CASSIENRNGETQYF